A selection of T cell receptor beta chains follows, all from one sample in a study of T-cell reconstitution after alpha-beta-depleted transplantation in children. TCRdb re-derived calls from the PCR reads in MiXCR, one entry per CDR3 protein. The sample contains approximately 230,000 distinct CDR3 sequences, about 26% of which appear only once. This specimen consisted of PBMCs, obtained before TCRalphabeta/CD19-depleted stem cell transplant. These TCRs come from a girl aged 2-10 years with Fanconi anemia, due to receive a stem cell transplant. CDR3s include the opening cysteine and the closing phenylalanine or tryptophan. A D gene is named only where the DNA matches it firmly. Not every row has a clone size; where given, it reads once, few, many or a size class.

NA	NA	TRBJ2-7	TRBV29-1	CSVAYSGQGGTSVYEQYF	TGCAGCGTTGCATATTCGGGACAGGGAGGGACTAGCGTTTACGAGCAGTACTTC
NA	many	TRBJ2-7	TRBV20-1	CSARPGTSNFYEQYF	TGCAGTGCTAGACCCGGGACCTCTAACTTCTACGAGCAGTACTTC
NA	NA	TRBJ2-3	TRBV20-1	CSARVMGTDTQYF	TGCAGTGCTAGAGTGATGGGTACGGATACGCAGTATTTT
TRBD2	NA	TRBJ2-5	TRBV5-1	CASSFGGLAGDSETQYF	TGCGCCAGCAGCTTTGGAGGACTAGCGGGAGACTCAGAGACCCAGTACTTC
NA	NA	TRBJ2-1	TRBV7-2	CASSPGTIMDEQFF	TGTGCCAGCAGCCCCGGGACAATTATGGATGAGCAGTTCTTC
TRBD1	NA	TRBJ2-1	TRBV5-5	CASSLTNTGGVLNNEQFF	TGTGCCAGCAGCTTGACCAACACAGGGGGCGTCCTAAACAATGAGCAGTTCTTC
NA	NA	TRBJ2-1	TRBV28	CASSFIRAEDNEQFF	TGTGCCAGCAGTTTCATCAGGGCGGAGGACAATGAGCAGTTCTTC
TRBD2	few	TRBJ2-1	TRBV12-3/TRBV12-4	CASRKRLAGGYNEQFF	TGTGCCAGCAGGAAGCGACTAGCGGGAGGGTACAATGAGCAGTTCTTC
NA	many	TRBJ2-1	TRBV12-3/TRBV12-4	CASRIYGGQPNEQFF	TGTGCCAGCAGGATTTACGGGGGCCAACCCAATGAGCAGTTCTTC
NA	NA	TRBJ1-5	TRBV3-1	CAVGSNQPQHF	TGTGCCGTGGGTAGCAATCAGCCCCAGCATTTT
NA	NA	TRBJ2-7	TRBV29-1	CSVDSETGSPYEQYF	TGCAGCGTTGACTCCGAAACAGGGTCACCCTACGAGCAGTACTTC
NA	NA	TRBJ2-4	TRBV7-2	CASSLPGLAKNIQYF	TGTGCCAGCAGCCTACCAGGTTTAGCCAAAAACATTCAGTACTTC
NA	many	TRBJ2-3	TRBV20-1	CSASGFRFGGTDTQYF	TGCAGTGCTTCTGGCTTTCGGTTTGGGGGCACAGATACGCAGTATTTT
NA	few	TRBJ2-7	TRBV20-1	CSARVPSYEQYF	TGCAGTGCTAGAGTTCCCTCCTACGAGCAGTACTTC
NA	many	TRBJ2-1	TRBV6-2/TRBV6-3	CASSYFPPSRNLGLSGNEQFF	TGTGCCAGCAGTTACTTTCCCCCCTCCAGAAACTTAGGGCTCAGCGGCAATGAGCAGTTCTTC
NA	many	TRBJ2-7	TRBV12-3/TRBV12-4	CASSPQQKVYEQYF	TGTGCCAGCAGTCCCCAACAAAAAGTCTACGAGCAGTACTTC
NA	NA	TRBJ1-2	TRBV12-3/TRBV12-4	CASSFPTYGYTF	TGTGCCAGCAGTTTCCCCACCTATGGCTACACCTTC
TRBD1	few	TRBJ2-5	TRBV5-1	CASRPSDRKETQYF	TGCGCCAGCAGACCCTCGGACAGGAAAGAGACCCAGTACTTC
NA	many	TRBJ1-5	TRBV28	CASSLRENNQPQHF	TGTGCCAGCAGTTTACGGGAGAACAATCAGCCCCAGCATTTT
NA	many	TRBJ1-2	TRBV29-1	CSVGTDYGYTF	TGCAGCGTTGGGACAGACTATGGCTACACCTTC
NA	NA	TRBJ2-3	TRBV28	CASSLKQVTDTQYF	TGTGCCAGCAGTTTAAAACAGGTCACAGATACGCAGTATTTT
NA	many	TRBJ2-1	TRBV20-1	CSARGRSSYNEQFF	TGCAGTGCTAGAGGGCGGAGCTCCTACAATGAGCAGTTCTTC
NA	many	TRBJ2-7	TRBV29-1	CSVGGDRVIYEQYF	TGCAGCGTGGGCGGGGACAGAGTTATCTACGAGCAGTACTTC
NA	many	TRBJ2-1	TRBV27	CASRPNSPRGGEQFF	TGTGCCAGCAGACCAAATAGTCCCCGAGGTGGTGAGCAGTTCTTC
TRBD1	many	TRBJ2-7	TRBV27	CASSLQRTGAGEQYF	TGTGCCAGCAGTCTCCAGAGGACAGGGGCGGGCGAGCAGTACTTC
NA	NA	TRBJ2-5	TRBV21-1	CASSKAMDSHGFQETQYF	TGTGCCAGCAGCAAAGCTATGGACAGTCACGGCTTCCAAGAGACCCAGTACTTC
TRBD1	few	TRBJ2-3	TRBV20-1	CSARDPGQGWNF	TGCAGTGCTAGAGATCCGGGACAGGGGTGGAATTTT
NA	NA	TRBJ2-1	TRBV5-1	CASSLGGWGYNEQFF	TGCGCCAGCAGCTTGGGCGGGTGGGGATACAATGAGCAGTTCTTC
NA	many	TRBJ1-1	TRBV29-1	CSVGATTGSEEAFF	TGCAGCGTTGGGGCGACGACAGGATCGGAGGAAGCTTTCTTT
TRBD2	NA	TRBJ2-1	TRBV3-1	CASSQLAGGNEQFF	TGTGCCAGCAGCCAACTAGCGGGAGGCAATGAGCAGTTCTTC
TRBD2	NA	TRBJ2-1	TRBV29-1	CSVGGASGRTGEQFF	TGCAGCGTTGGGGGTGCTAGCGGGAGAACCGGTGAGCAGTTCTTC
TRBD1	few	TRBJ2-5	TRBV5-6	CASSMGDRGYQGTQYF	TGTGCCAGCAGCATGGGGGACAGGGGGTATCAAGGGACCCAGTACTTC
NA	NA	TRBJ2-5	TRBV7-3	CASSPYHGEETQYF	TGTGCCAGCAGCCCGTATCACGGAGAAGAGACCCAGTACTTC
NA	NA	TRBJ1-1	TRBV12-3/TRBV12-4	CASSFWGAAATNTEAFF	TGTGCCAGCAGTTTTTGGGGGGCCGCCGCGACCAACACTGAAGCTTTCTTT
NA	NA	TRBJ2-1	TRBV15	CATRNVGGASYNEQFF	TGTGCCACCAGGAATGTCGGCGGGGCATCCTACAATGAGCAGTTCTTC
TRBD1	many	TRBJ1-5	TRBV6-5	CASSYLPGQLNQPQHF	TGTGCCAGCAGTTACTTACCGGGACAGCTCAATCAGCCCCAGCATTTT
NA	few	TRBJ2-3	TRBV5-1	CASSLEGEADTQYF	TGCGCCAGCAGCTTGGAAGGGGAGGCAGATACGCAGTATTTT
TRBD2	NA	TRBJ2-3	TRBV29-1	CSGRRGGGVTQYF	TGCAGCGGTCGGCGGGGGGGCGGAGTTACGCAGTATTTT
TRBD2	many	TRBJ2-1	TRBV19	CASATRGGLSCTF	TGTGCCAGTGCTACCCGGGGGGGCCTGTCCTGTACCTTC
TRBD1	many	TRBJ1-2	TRBV20-1	CSATAGGYGYTF	TGCAGTGCCACGGCAGGGGGCTATGGCTACACCTTC